This T cell receptor (beta chain) was observed in a study of T cells after yellow fever vaccination. Whole-study context: Each low-cell-number fraction was prepared by means of SMART-Seq v4 Ultra Low Input.

TCRdb reanalysed the 5' RACE reads using MiXCR and keeps one entry per CDR3 protein. The table shows approximately 120,000 distinct CDR3 sequences, with approximately 16% occurring only once. Germline V CDR1 and CDR2: SGHRS, YFSETQ. This CDR3 spans 13 amino acids. V was cut by 4 bases and J by 9 bases, with 16 bases left in between. The chain employs TRBV5-1 and TRBJ1-1; D not resolved. The sequence came from a man in his late teens or twenties who received the YFV17D yellow fever vaccine. The sequenced sample was CD8+ T cells sorted from PBMCs, obtained 5 days after the yellow fever booster vaccination. CDR3: CASSKSDNPQAFF. The CDR3 DNA follows: TGCGCCAGCAGCAAATCCGACAACCCCCAAGCTTTCTTT.